What follows is one TCR beta chain and its context. The data derive from a study of blood T cell repertoires in COVID-19. Whole-study context: T cells, B-cell-depleted T cells, or PBMCs provided the cDNA or gDNA that served as material.

Two consecutive negative NP/OP PCR tests, clearance, or resolved symptoms defined Cohort 3 recovery. The V and J ends lost 6 bases and 4 bases, in that order; junction bases with no gene match: 12. The CDR3 consists of 16 residues. Germline lookup yields CDR1 LNHDA and CDR2 SQIVND (reference sequence). Original handling: Scientists estimated how many nucleated cells there were by amplifying reference gene primers. Some clones are missing from TCRdb's copy, which holds only in-frame ones; the method was immunoSEQ multiplex PCR. That table gives V, J and clone size, and the DNA gave D and trimming. The data hold approximately 230,000 clones, with 70% to 85% observed a single time.

The TCR was taken from a middle-aged man who had recovered from COVID-19. Sequenced sample: PBMCs or T cells enriched from blood (not recorded which). V and J are TRBV19 and TRBJ2-7; 10 bases align to TRBD1. The CDR3 spells CASSPLKGQGTYEQYF. CDR3 in DNA: TGTGCCAGTAGCCCATTGAAGGGACAGGGGACGTACGAGCAGTACTTC.